The source of this T cell receptor beta chain is a study of T cell responses to AZD1222 COVID-19 vaccine (dated by TCRdb to about 2021). Study-wide context: AZD1222 recipients whose second dose came at about 4 weeks and those whose second dose came at about 12 weeks were combined into one group, since spike-specific TCR depth and breadth did not differ between the two schedules. TCR sequencing was performed for roughly 250 trial participants, of whom 207 were given two doses of AZD1222 and around 25 were given two doses of MenACWY control vaccine. Trial participants were enrolled by age into subgroups of 18-55, 56-69 and 70-plus years, and approximately 150, 30 and 60 TCR-sequenced participants, respectively, were included in these subgroups.

In regard to this clone: Its antigen is not yet known. Base-call qualities are not available, and no considerably larger clone is one nucleotide away.

The CDR3 regions of human TCRbeta chains were analyzed by immunosequencing. For the original study's pipeline: Repertoire TCRs were matched against a reference library of SARS-CoV-2-specific TCRs generated with the MIRA antigen-specificity platform. Breadth meant the fraction of unique TCRs that were SARS-CoV-2-associated, whereas depth meant the fraction of total T cells that were SARS-CoV-2-associated. Using the MIRA data, each spike-specific TCR was mapped to the spike region that the TCR reacts to and placed in a CD4 or CD8 class. Log10-transformed breadth and depth values were compared by one-way ANOVA with Sidak's multiple comparisons tests. TCRdb obtained this table from immuneACCESS and retained in-frame rearrangements with V and J assigned. These tables miss some clones; where compared with another copy, unresolved V genes account for less than half of the shortfall, and the remainder is unexplained. V, J and clone size derive from that table, while D and trimming were established from the DNA sequence. Counted in this sample were approximately 150,000 clones; 80% to 95% of them appeared once. The ten largest clones capture roughly 1.6% of the sample.

This specimen's time point label, interpreted: baseline before first vaccination. Vaccinee samples came from UK trials COV001 and COV002, including a single-blind randomized controlled phase 2/3 trial of AZD1222 (ChAdOx1 nCoV-19) in healthy adults. For TCRbeta chain sequencing, PBMC samples from trial participants were taken at day 0 and at day 28 after the second dose. Findings and caveats that apply to the study as a whole: After two AZD1222 doses, spike-specific TCR breadth and depth were significantly higher than at day 0 and than in MenACWY recipients. The vaccine-associated CD4 TCRs covered the entire spike protein, and the dominant responses fell in regions 160-218 and 743-854. Only six AZD1222 recipients were SARS-CoV-2 seropositive at baseline, limiting conclusions about previously exposed vaccinees. In the small 56-69-year group, the increase in depth fell short of significance, most likely because of low power. No day 14 peak-response samples were available, so repertoires were characterized only after the peak T cell response. Epitopes outside the regions mutated in the B.1.351 and B.1.1.7 variants were reportedly recognized by nearly half of the unique spike-specific TCRs. Participants were mostly white British, with more females than males. The authors suggested clonal diversity may have been underestimated.

Cut back by 1 base and 0 bases, the V and J ends lie 10 bases apart. There are 14 amino acids in the CDR3, from cysteine to phenylalanine inclusive. The read is trimmed to its CDR3 DNA, 42 bases read in frame from base 1. According to the germline V gene (reference sequence), CDR1 reads GTSNPN and CDR2 reads SVGIG. Material: peripheral blood, obtained on day 0 of AZD1222 vaccination. This receptor chain uses TRBV30 and TRBJ2-7; the D gene lacks a confident call. This receptor was obtained from an adult in good health. CDR3 protein: CAWSETWSSYEQYF. In nucleotides, the sequence is TGTGCCTGGAGTGAGACCTGGAGCTCCTACGAGCAGTACTTC.